This TCR beta chain derives from a study of tumor and adjacent non-tumor tissue in lung cancer. On the study more broadly: There were around eleven adenocarcinoma, a couple of squamous cell carcinoma and 1 small cell lung cancer cases. The study's findings and limits: In normal lung, the top 100 clones were significantly more dominant than in tumor. Shorter survival was associated with higher TCR diversity in tumors.

No cell sorting was done before RNA was extracted from the tissue. Donors were chemotherapy-naive, newly diagnosed lung cancer surgical patients in China, August–late 2014. Trimming removed 0 bases at V and 9 bases at J, with 11 bases between. This CDR3 is built from 13 residues. CDR1 and CDR2 from the germline V gene are SGHNT and YENEEA. Comments on this clonotype: Its antigen remains unidentified.

Three rounds of nested PCR, following a modified ARM-PCR protocol, produced the TCRbeta library. Using its own MiXCR run on the multiplex PCR reads, TCRdb lists one record per CDR3 protein. This table has 120,000 or so distinct CDR3 sequences, 66% appearing once. This TCR was sampled from a man younger than 45 with non-small cell lung cancer. The chain is built from TRBV11-3 and TRBJ2-5, with D unclear. The sequenced material came from lung tumor tissue. CDR3 residues: CASSLETQGSQYF. The DNA of the CDR3 is TGTGCCAGCAGCTTAGAGACACAAGGGTCCCAGTACTTC. Full variable domain (outside the CDR3, taken from reference TRBV11-3 and TRBJ2-5): EAGVVQSPRYKIIEKKQPVAFWCNPISGHNTLYWYLQNLGQGPELLIRYENEEAVDDSQLPKDRFSAERLKGVDSTLKIQPAELGDSAVYLCASSLETQGSQYFGPGTRLLVL.